Below, 26 T cell receptor beta chains from the same sample are listed, as sequenced in a study of STAT5B mutations in CD4+ large granular lymphocyte leukemia. Generated by immunoSEQ multiplex PCR, the TCRdb table keeps only in-frame clones and is missing some. The sample lists 37,000 or so clones; about four fifths were seen once. The sequenced material came from CD4+ T cells from blood buffy coats. These receptors came from a human donor in good health.

The chain is built from TRBV19 and TRBJ2-3; 7 bases are a match to TRBD2. CDR3 size: 15 residues. Germline V gives CDR1 LNHDA, CDR2 SQIVND (reference sequence). Trimming at V came to 3 bases and at J to 6 bases, leaving 9 bases not matched to a gene. CDR3 amino acids: CASSMKRDGLDTQYF. CDR3 sequence (DNA): TGTGCCAGTAGTATGAAGCGGGACGGATTGGATACGCAGTATTTT.

The chain is built from TRBV5-1 and TRBJ2-2; D gene uncertain. Germline CDR1 is SGHRS and CDR2 is YFSETQ. With 5 bases removed from V and 2 bases from J, the gap between germline ends came to 7 bases. This CDR3 is built from 13 residues. CDR3 sequence reads: CASSYTNTGELFF. The CDR3, as DNA: TGCGCCAGCAGTTACACTAACACCGGGGAGCTGTTTTTT.

This clone was seen a handful of times. This rearrangement joins TRBV6-1 to TRBJ2-3, with 7 bases matching TRBD2. The CDR3 runs to 14 residues. J was trimmed by 2 bases and V by 5 bases; bases with no gene match: 4. Per germline, CDR1 MNHNS and CDR2 SASEGT. CDR3 region: CASSKGRDTDTQYF. In DNA form, the CDR3 reads TGTGCCAGCAGTAAGGGGAGGGACACAGATACGCAGTATTTT.

This chain joins TRBV7-8 and TRBJ1-5; 8 bases are a match to TRBD1. CDR1 and CDR2 (germline): SGHVS, FQNEAQ. J lost 4 bases, V lost 5 bases, and 7 bases had no gene match. This CDR3 is 15 amino acids long. CDR3 region: CASSPGQGGNQPQHF. DNA for the CDR3: TGTGCCAGCAGCCCAGGACAGGGTGGAAATCAGCCCCAGCATTTT.

This rearrangement joins TRBV5-4 to TRBJ1-2; 12 nucleotides align to TRBD1. V was clipped by 0 bases and J by 2 bases; unmatched bases: 8. The CDR3 is made up of 18 amino acids. The germline gives CDR1 SGHNT, CDR2 YYREEE (reference sequence). CDR3 protein: CASSLALAGTGGNYGYTF. CDR3 sequence (DNA): TGTGCCAGCAGCTTGGCTTTGGCGGGGACAGGGGGCAACTATGGCTACACCTTC.

CDR3 residues: CASSLGPGGMNTEAFF. In nucleotides, the CDR3 is TGTGCCAGCAGCTTAGGCCCTGGGGGAATGAACACTGAAGCTTTCTTT. This rearrangement joins TRBV7-6 to TRBJ1-1; perhaps TRBD1 as D (5 bases). This CDR3 region has 16 residues. Germline V CDR1 and CDR2: SGHVS, FNYEAQ. V was cut by 1 base and J by 0 bases, with 12 bases left in between.

V is TRBV6-1 and J is TRBJ1-4; no firm D call. CDR3 length: 14 amino acids. V lost 5 bases and J lost 4, with 11 bases in between. The germline V gene encodes CDR1 MNHNS and CDR2 SASEGT. CDR3 bases: TGTGCCAGCAGTCTCGGGATGTTTAATGAAAAACTGTTTTTT. Translated, it gives CASSLGMFNEKLFF.

V usage is TRBV30 and J usage is TRBJ1-1; D not resolved. Germline CDR1 GTSNPN, CDR2 SVGIG (reference sequence). Trimming cost V 7 bases and J 3 bases, with 6 bases left between them. The CDR3 totals 10 residues. This CDR3 is CASWDTEAFF. The CDR3 DNA is TGTGCCTCCTGGGACACTGAAGCTTTCTTT.

The rearrangement joins TRBV6-6 to TRBJ2-7; 9 positions match TRBD1. The CDR3 has 15 amino acids. Germline trimming cut 2 bases from V and 6 bases from J; bases unmatched to any gene: 8. CDR1 and CDR2 (germline): MNHNY, SVGAGI (reference sequence). DNA for the CDR3: TGTGCCAGCAGTTACGCGGGACAGGGAGGAAGCGAGCAGTACTTC. This codes for CASSYAGQGGSEQYF.

The chain combines TRBV25-1 with TRBJ2-7; D is unresolved. The ends were cut back, 7 bases at V and 3 bases at J, with 16 bases in the middle. CDR1 MGHDK and CDR2 SYGVNS come from the germline V gene. This CDR3 has 14 residues. In nucleotides, the CDR3 is TGTGCCAGCACCCCGGGTCTCGGTGACTACGAGCAGTACTTC. Translation: CASTPGLGDYEQYF.

The chain carries TRBV10-3 and TRBJ2-7; no firm D call. Trimming took 10 bases from V and 2 from J, leaving 15 bases between them. Germline-derived CDR1 and CDR2 are ENHRY and SYGVKD. CDR3 size: 13 residues. The CDR3 nucleotides read TGTGCCACCCGCATGGGCGGCCCCTACGAGCAGTACTTC. Protein product: CATRMGGPYEQYF.

This sequence joins TRBV5-1 and TRBJ2-2; 9 bases fit TRBD2. The V segment lost 2 bases and the J segment 7 bases; nucleotides outside the gene matches: 9. The length of the CDR3 is 16 residues. Germline V gene data show CDR1 as SGHRS and CDR2 as YFSETQ. CDR3 protein: CASSFPSQRGVGELFF. CDR3 DNA sequence: TGCGCCAGCAGCTTTCCCAGCCAGCGGGGGGTCGGGGAGCTGTTTTTT.

V usage is TRBV18 and J usage is TRBJ2-3; D not resolved. Germline CDR1 KGHSH, CDR2 LQKENI. V was cut by 0 bases and J by 5 bases, with 3 bases left in between. The CDR3 is 12 amino acids. CDR3 bases: TGTGCCAGCTCACCACCGATAGATACGCAGTATTTT. This translates into CASSPPIDTQYF.

The CDR3, as DNA: TGTGCCAGCAGCCGCGTGGGGTACTCCTACAATGAGCAGTTCTTC. Translating gives CASSRVGYSYNEQFF. The J gene is TRBJ2-1, the V gene TRBV5-5; D is ambiguous. CDR1 is SGHKS, CDR2 YYEKEE, per germline (reference sequence). The CDR3 spans 15 residues. The V end lost 4 bases, the J end lost 0 bases, and 11 bases lay between the germline ends.

The V and J genes are TRBV29-1 and TRBJ2-3; 8 bases match TRBD1. Germline trimming cut 4 bases from V and 0 bases from J; bases unmatched to any gene: 9. CDR3 length: 16 amino acids. Germline CDR1 reads SQVTM; CDR2 reads ANQGSEA. The CDR3 here is CSVVWDRSSSTDTQYF. The CDR3 bases are TGCAGCGTTGTATGGGACAGGAGCTCTAGCACAGATACGCAGTATTTT.

The rearrangement links TRBV5-6 to TRBJ2-1, with D uncertain. CDR3 length equals 13 residues. V was pared by 0 bases and J by 8 bases, with 9 bases between. Germline V CDR1 and CDR2: SGHDT, YYEEEE. The CDR3: CASSLVSIDEQFF. As DNA, the CDR3 is TGTGCCAGCAGCTTGGTCAGTATCGATGAGCAGTTCTTC. Combining the CDR3 with reference TRBV5-6 and TRBJ2-1 gives the whole variable domain DAGVTQSPTHLIKTRGQQVTLRCSPKSGHDTVSWYQQALGQGPQFIFQYYEEEERQRGNFPDRFSGHQFPNYSSELNVNALLLGDSALYLCASSLVSIDEQFFGPGTRLTVL.

The chain has TRBV6-1 and TRBJ1-4; D is perhaps TRBD1 (5 bases). Germline V CDR1 and CDR2: MNHNS, SASEGT. The CDR3 contains 13 residues. Trimming stripped 4 bases from V and 7 bases from J, with 10 bases between. The DNA for the CDR3 is TGTGCCAGCAGTGGTCAGGGAGTTGAAAAACTGTTTTTT. Encoded protein: CASSGQGVEKLFF.

The chain links TRBV6-6 to TRBJ1-2, with TRBD1 matching 8 bases. CDR3 length: 14 residues. With V trimmed by 2 bases and J by 4 bases, 3 bases remained unmatched. Germline values: CDR1 MNHNY, CDR2 SVGAGI (reference sequence). CDR3 sequence reads: CASSYTDRGYGYTF. As DNA, the CDR3 is TGTGCCAGCAGTTACACAGACAGGGGCTATGGCTACACCTTC.

This clone has just one count. The rearrangement joins TRBV11-2 to TRBJ1-2; 8 bases align to TRBD1. V trimming: 4 bases; J trimming: 7 bases; junction bases outside the gene matches: 11. CDR1 and CDR2 (germline): SGHAT, FQNNGV. The CDR3 loop spans 15 amino acids. The CDR3 DNA reads as TGTGCCAGCAGCTCTGGGCAGGGGGCCTTATTTGGCTACACCTTC. Its protein product is CASSSGQGALFGYTF.

The chain recombines TRBV5-8 with TRBJ1-2, with 7 bases fitting TRBD1. Germline CDR1 and CDR2: SGHTS and YDEGEE. The length of the CDR3 is 15 residues. Trimming cost V 4 bases and J 4 bases; bases outside gene matches: 10. The DNA for the CDR3 is TGTGCCAGCAGCGTCCAAGGAGCAGGGGGCTATGGCTACACCTTC. The encoded protein is CASSVQGAGGYGYTF.

The chain links TRBV5-4 to TRBJ2-1; 10 bases match TRBD2. Germline V gene lookup returns CDR1 SGHNT and CDR2 YYREEE (reference sequence). V shed 5 bases, J shed 7 bases, and the junction held 9 bases outside the gene matches. The CDR3 runs to 15 residues. The chain's CDR3 is CASSAAGGQYNEQFF. CDR3 in DNA: TGTGCCAGCAGTGCAGCGGGAGGGCAGTATAATGAGCAGTTCTTC.

The chain joins TRBV5-4 to TRBJ1-1; no reliable D call. Germline V gene sequence: CDR1 SGHNT, CDR2 YYREEE (reference sequence). Trimming removed 1 base from V and 0 bases from J, with 10 bases in between. The CDR3 consists of 15 residues. The CDR3 is CASSLIGPMNTEAFF. The CDR3 nucleotides are TGTGCCAGCAGCTTGATCGGACCCATGAACACTGAAGCTTTCTTT.

The chain has TRBV29-1 and TRBJ2-5; possible D gene TRBD1, 5 bases. The CDR3 is made up of 11 amino acids. CDR1 and CDR2 from the germline V gene are SQVTM and ANQGSEA. Trimming took off 4 bases at V and 4 bases at J, with 7 bases between the two ends. The CDR3 DNA sequence: TGCAGCGTTGCCAGGGCAGAGACCCAGTACTTC. This sequence encodes CSVARAETQYF.

This chain connects TRBV10-3 to TRBJ2-1; D not resolved. Trimming took off 8 bases at V and 8 bases at J, with 10 bases between the two ends. This CDR3 spans 11 amino acids. The germline V gene encodes CDR1 ENHRY and CDR2 SYGVKD. CDR3 DNA sequence: TGTGCCATCCGGGCCTCGTATGAGCAGTTCTTC. Translating gives CAIRASYEQFF.

As DNA, the CDR3 is TGTGCCAGCAGGGCCGGGACTAGCGGGAGGGTGCAGTACTTC. Protein: CASRAGTSGRVQYF. The rearrangement uses TRBV2 and TRBJ2-7; 16 nucleotides agree with TRBD2. J lost 9 bases, V lost 6 bases, and 5 bases had no gene match. The CDR3 is made up of 14 amino acids. CDR1 and CDR2 from the germline V gene are SNHLY and FYNNEI.

The table lists this clone with a few counts. The V call is TRBV7-2, the J call TRBJ2-1; D is possibly TRBD2 (6 bases). CDR3 length: 12 residues. Trimming stripped 0 bases from V and 15 bases from J, with 12 bases between. From germline, CDR1 is SGHTA and CDR2 FQGNSA. The CDR3 reads CASSLAGLSLFF. CDR3 DNA sequence: TGTGCCAGCAGCTTAGCGGGACTCTCCTTGTTCTTC.